This T cell receptor (beta chain) was profiled in a study of T cells expressing NK-cell markers. Notes on this clonotype: The antigen is unknown.

Overall study results and limits: Expanded NKG2C+ T cell clones had unclear HCMV specificity.

TCRdb re-called the 5' RACE reads and shows each CDR3 protein once, DNA omitted. The sample shows 500,000 to 700,000 distinct CDR3 sequences, and approximately 3.6% sits with its ten largest clones. The CDR3 runs to 16 residues. Per germline, CDR1 DFQATT and CDR2 SNEGSKA (reference sequence). The gene calls are TRBV20-1 and TRBJ1-2; TCRdb's D call, TRBD1, is unchecked because there is no DNA. The sequence was collected from a man younger than 35 in good health. The sample comprised blood T cells: a sorted CD56 or NKG2C T cell subset, CD4+ or CD8+ T cells, or bulk PBMC T cells (not recorded which). CDR3 residues: CSAKGPWRGFNYGYTF.